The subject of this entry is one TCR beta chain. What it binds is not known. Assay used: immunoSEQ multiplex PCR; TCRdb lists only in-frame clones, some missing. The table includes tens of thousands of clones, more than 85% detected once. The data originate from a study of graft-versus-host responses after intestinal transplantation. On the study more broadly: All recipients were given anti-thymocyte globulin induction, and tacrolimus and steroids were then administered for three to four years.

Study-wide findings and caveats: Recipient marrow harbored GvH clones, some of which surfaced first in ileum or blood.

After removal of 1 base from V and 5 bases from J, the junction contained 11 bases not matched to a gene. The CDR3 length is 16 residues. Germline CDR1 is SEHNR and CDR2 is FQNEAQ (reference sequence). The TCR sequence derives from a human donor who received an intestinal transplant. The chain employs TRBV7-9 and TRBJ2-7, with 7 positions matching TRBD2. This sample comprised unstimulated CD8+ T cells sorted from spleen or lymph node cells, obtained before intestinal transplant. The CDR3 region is CASSLVAGTIIHEQYF. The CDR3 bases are TGTGCCAGCAGCTTAGTGGCCGGGACTATAATCCACGAGCAGTACTTC.